This T cell receptor beta chain was profiled in a study of graft-versus-host responses after intestinal transplantation. Across the whole study: As for transplant type, recipients had multivisceral, liver-intestinal, or isolated intestinal grafts. Tacrolimus plus steroids were given to all recipients for about 3 years, preceded by anti-thymocyte globulin induction.

With regard to this clone: Antigen unknown.

Germline V gene lookup returns CDR1 SGDLS and CDR2 YYNGEE. This CDR3 region has 14 residues. Data came from immunoSEQ multiplex PCR; TCRdb stores just in-frame clones and leaves some out. The sample yields tens of thousands of clones, about 90% seen once. Broader study findings: There were GvH clones found in recipient marrow, and some of them appeared first in ileum or blood. Early after transplant, HvG clones declined as circulating GvH clones peaked.

The sequencing here drew on PBMCs, taken approximately 310 days after intestinal transplant. V is TRBV9 and J is TRBJ1-3, with a possible D match to TRBD2 (5 bases). The J call may be mistaken, given a closer DNA end match to TRBJ2-2. The sequence was obtained from a human patient who received an intestinal transplant, so some T cells may come from the graft donor. The CDR3 protein is CASSVGGDTGELFF. The CDR3 DNA is TGTGCCAGCAGCGTCGGAGGAGACACCGGGGAGCTGTTTTTT.